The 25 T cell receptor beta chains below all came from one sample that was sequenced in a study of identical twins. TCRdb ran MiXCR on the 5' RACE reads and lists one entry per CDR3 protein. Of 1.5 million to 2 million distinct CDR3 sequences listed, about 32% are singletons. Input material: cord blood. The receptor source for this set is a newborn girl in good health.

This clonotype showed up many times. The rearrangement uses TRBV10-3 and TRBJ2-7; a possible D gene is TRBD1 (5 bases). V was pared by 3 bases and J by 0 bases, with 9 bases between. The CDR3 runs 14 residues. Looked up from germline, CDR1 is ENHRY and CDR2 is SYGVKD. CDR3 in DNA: TGTGCCATCAGTGATTACGGACACTCCTACGAGCAGTACTTC. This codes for CAISDYGHSYEQYF.

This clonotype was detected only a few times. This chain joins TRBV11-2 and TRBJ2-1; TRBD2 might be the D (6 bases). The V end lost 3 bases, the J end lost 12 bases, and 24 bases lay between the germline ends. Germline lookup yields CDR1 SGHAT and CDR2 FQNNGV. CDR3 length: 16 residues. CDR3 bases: TGTGCCAGCAGCTTTGATGGGCCCGGGGTGGGGGGAACGCAGTTCTTC. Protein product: CASSFDGPGVGGTQFF.

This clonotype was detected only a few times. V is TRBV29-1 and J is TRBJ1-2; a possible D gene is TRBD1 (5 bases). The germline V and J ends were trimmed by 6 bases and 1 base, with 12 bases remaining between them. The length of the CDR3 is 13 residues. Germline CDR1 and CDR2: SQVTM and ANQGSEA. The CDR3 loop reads CSVSEGFNYGYTF. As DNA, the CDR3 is TGCAGCGTCTCGGAGGGGTTTAACTATGGCTACACCTTC. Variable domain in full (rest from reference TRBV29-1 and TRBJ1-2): SAVISQKPSRDICQRGTSLTIQCQVDSQVTMMFWYRQQPGQSLTLIATANQGSEATYESGFVIDKFPISRPNLTFSTLTVSNMSPEDSSIYLCSVSEGFNYGYTFGSGTRLTVV.

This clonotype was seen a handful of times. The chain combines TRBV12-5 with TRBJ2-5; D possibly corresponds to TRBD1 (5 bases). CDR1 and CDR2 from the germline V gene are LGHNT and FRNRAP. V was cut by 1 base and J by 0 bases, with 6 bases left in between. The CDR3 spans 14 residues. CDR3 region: CASGLGQYQETQYF. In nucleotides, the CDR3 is TGTGCTAGTGGTTTGGGACAGTACCAAGAGACCCAGTACTTC.

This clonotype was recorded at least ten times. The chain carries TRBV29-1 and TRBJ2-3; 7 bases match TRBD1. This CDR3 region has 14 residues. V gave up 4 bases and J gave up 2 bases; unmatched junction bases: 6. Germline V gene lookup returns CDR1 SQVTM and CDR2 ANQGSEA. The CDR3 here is CSVGQQGLTDTQYF. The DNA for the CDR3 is TGCAGCGTTGGACAACAGGGGCTCACAGATACGCAGTATTTT.

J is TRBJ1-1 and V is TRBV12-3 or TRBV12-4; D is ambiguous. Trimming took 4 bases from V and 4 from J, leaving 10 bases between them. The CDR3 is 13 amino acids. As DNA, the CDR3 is TGTGCCAGCAGTTGGAGGGAGGGCACTGAAGCTTTCTTT. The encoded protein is CASSWREGTEAFF.

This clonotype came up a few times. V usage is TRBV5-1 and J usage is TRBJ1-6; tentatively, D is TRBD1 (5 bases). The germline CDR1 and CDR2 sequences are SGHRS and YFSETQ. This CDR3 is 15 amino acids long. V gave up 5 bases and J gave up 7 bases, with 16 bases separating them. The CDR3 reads CASRQLGGVNSPLHF. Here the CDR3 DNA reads TGCGCCAGCAGACAATTGGGGGGGGTGAATTCACCCCTCCACTTT.

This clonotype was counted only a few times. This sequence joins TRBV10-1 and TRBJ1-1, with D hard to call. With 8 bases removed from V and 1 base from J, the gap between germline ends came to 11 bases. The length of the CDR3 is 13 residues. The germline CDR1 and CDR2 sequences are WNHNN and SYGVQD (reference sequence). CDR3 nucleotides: TGCGCCAGCCTTTGGTATCCGAACACTGAAGCTTTCTTT. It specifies CASLWYPNTEAFF.

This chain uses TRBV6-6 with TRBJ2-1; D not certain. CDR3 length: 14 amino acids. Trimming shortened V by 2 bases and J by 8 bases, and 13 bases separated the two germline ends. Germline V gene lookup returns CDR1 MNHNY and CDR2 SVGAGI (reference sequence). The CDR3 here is CASSYSLGSHEQFF. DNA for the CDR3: TGTGCCAGCAGTTACAGTTTGGGCAGCCATGAGCAGTTCTTC.

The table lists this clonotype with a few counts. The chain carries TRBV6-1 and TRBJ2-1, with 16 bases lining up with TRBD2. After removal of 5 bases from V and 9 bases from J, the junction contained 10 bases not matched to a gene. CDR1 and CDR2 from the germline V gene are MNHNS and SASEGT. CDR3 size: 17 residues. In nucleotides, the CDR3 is TGTGCCAGCAGTCCCGTAGGGACTAGCGGGAGGGAGTCTGAGCAGTTCTTC. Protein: CASSPVGTSGRESEQFF.

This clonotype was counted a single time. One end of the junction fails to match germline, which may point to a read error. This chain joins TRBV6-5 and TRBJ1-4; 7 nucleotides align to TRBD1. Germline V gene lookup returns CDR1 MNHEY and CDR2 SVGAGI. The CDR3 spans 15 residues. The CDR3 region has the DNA TGTGCCAGCAGTTATTGGGGGACAGCGAATGAAAGACTGTTTTTT. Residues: CASSYWGTANERLFF.

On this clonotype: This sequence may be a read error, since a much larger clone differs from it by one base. Here the CDR3 reads CASSFTGEDEQYF. DNA for the CDR3: TGTGCCAGCAGCTTCACAGGGGAGGACGAGCAGTACTTC. The V call is TRBV7-9, the J call TRBJ2-4, with D possibly TRBD1 on 7 matching bases. The assigned J gene may be wrong: the sequence end matches TRBJ2-7 better. Germline V gene data show CDR1 as SEHNR and CDR2 as FQNEAQ (reference sequence). The CDR3 is made up of 13 amino acids.

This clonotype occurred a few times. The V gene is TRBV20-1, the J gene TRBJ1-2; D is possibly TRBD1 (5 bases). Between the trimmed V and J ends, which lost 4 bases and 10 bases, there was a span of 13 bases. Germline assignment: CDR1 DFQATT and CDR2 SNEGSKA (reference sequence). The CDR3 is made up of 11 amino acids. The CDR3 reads CSANPTGTYTF. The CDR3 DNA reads TGCAGTGCTAACCCTACAGGAACCTACACCTTC.

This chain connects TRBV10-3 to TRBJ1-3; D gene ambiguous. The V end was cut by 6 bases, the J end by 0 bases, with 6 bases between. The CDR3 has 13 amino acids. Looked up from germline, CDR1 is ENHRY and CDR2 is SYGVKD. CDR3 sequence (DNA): TGTGCCATCAGACGGAGCTCTGGAAACACCATATATTTT. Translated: CAIRRSSGNTIYF.

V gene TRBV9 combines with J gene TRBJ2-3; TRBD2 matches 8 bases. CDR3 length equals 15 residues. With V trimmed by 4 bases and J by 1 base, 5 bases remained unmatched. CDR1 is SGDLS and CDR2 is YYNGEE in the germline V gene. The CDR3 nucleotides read TGTGCCAGCAGCCCTTATAGCGGGGGCACAGATACGCAGTATTTT. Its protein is CASSPYSGGTDTQYF.

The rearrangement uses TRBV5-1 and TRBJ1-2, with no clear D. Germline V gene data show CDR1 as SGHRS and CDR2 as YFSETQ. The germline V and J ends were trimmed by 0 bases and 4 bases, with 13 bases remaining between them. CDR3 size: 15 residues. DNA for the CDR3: TGCGCCAGCAGCTTGGATATAACAGTACTCTATGGCTACACCTTC. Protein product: CASSLDITVLYGYTF.

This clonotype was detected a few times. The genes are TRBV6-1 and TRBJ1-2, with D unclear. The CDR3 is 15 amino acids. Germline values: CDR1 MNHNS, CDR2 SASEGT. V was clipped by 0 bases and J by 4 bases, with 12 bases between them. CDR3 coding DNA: TGTGCCAGCAGTGAAGCGGCAGCGAGAGGCTATGGCTACACCTTC. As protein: CASSEAAARGYGYTF.

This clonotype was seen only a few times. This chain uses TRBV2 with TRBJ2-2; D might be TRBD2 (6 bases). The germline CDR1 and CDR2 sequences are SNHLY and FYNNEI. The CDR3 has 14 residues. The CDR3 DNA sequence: TGTTCAAGCAGGCGGCGGGGAAACACCGGGGAGCTGTTTTTT. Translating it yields CSSRRRGNTGELFF.

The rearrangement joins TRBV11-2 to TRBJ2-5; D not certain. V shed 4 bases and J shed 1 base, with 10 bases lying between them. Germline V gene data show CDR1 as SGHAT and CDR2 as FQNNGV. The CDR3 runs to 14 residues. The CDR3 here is CASSSRLVQETQYF. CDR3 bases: TGTGCCAGCAGCTCTCGGCTAGTCCAAGAGACCCAGTACTTC.

The CDR3 loop is CASRPQGNGNQPQHF. The CDR3, as DNA: TGTGCCAGCAGGCCACAGGGAAATGGTAATCAGCCCCAGCATTTT. This chain links TRBV6-2 or TRBV6-3 with TRBJ1-5; TRBD1 is a possible D gene (6 bases). The CDR3 extends over 15 amino acids. CDR1 and CDR2 (germline): MNHEY, SVGEGT. Between the trimmed V and J ends, which lost 6 bases and 4 bases, there was a span of 16 bases.

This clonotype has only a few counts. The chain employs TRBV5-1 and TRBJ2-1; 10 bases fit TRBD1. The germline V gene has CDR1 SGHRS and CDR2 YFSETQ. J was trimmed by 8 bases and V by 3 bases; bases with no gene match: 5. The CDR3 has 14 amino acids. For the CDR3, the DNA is TGCGCCAGCAGCTGGGACAGGGGTACCCATGAGCAGTTCTTC. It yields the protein CASSWDRGTHEQFF.

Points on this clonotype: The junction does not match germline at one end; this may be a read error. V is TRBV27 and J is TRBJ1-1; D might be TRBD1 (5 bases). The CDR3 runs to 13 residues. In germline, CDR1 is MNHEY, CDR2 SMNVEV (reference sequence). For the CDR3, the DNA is TGTGCCAGCAGTCTTTTCCGGGGGTCTGAGGCTTTCTTT. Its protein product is CASSLFRGSEAFF.

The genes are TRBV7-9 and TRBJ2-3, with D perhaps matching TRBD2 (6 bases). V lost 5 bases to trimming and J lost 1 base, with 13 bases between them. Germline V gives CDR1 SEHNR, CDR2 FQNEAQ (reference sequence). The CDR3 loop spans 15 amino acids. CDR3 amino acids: CASSHSGWGTDTQYF. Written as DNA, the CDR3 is TGTGCCAGCAGCCATAGCGGATGGGGCACAGATACGCAGTATTTT.

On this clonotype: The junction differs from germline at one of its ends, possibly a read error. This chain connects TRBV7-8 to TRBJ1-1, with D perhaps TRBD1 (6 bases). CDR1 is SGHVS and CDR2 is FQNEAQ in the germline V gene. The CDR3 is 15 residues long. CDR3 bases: TGTGCCCGCAGCTTATCCAGGGGAGGGCTTACTGAAGCTTTCTTT. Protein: CARSLSRGGLTEAFF.

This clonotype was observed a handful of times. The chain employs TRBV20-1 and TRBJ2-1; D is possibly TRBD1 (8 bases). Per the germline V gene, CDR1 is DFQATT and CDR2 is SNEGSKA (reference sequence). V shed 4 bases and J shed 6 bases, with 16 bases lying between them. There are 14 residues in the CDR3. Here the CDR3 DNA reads TGCAGTGCTATGACTAGCAGGGGGCCCAATGAGCAGTTCTTC. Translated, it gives CSAMTSRGPNEQFF.